This TCR beta chain was sequenced in a study of ipilimumab plus nivolumab after autologous stem cell transplantation (dated by TCRdb to the early 2020s). Turning to the overall study: Trial patients received a median of about five ipilimumab doses and about eight nivolumab doses. Patients in the trial were undergoing autologous transplant and had high-risk diffuse large B cell lymphoma, mature T cell lymphoma, or multiple myeloma. The intent-to-treat population of the trial was made up of a few dozen patients. Both primary refractory and relapsed disease were represented in the DLBCL cohort, where 18-month progression-free survival was approximately 87% and 28%, respectively. Study-wide findings and limitations: The authors stated that profiles of the T cell receptor repertoire, regulatory T cell phenotype and gut microbiota provided a biologic rationale for studying this approach further. The authors concluded that, as post-transplant consolidation, combined checkpoint inhibition appeared tolerable.

Starting 14 to 28 days after the autologous transplant, patients began checkpoint therapy, which included ipilimumab at 1 mg/kg intravenously on day 1 of selected weeks. The nivolumab dose was 3 mg/kg intravenously, delivered on day 1 of weeks 1, 4, 7, 10, and every two weeks through week 26. Combined checkpoint inhibition with ipilimumab and nivolumab as consolidation after autologous stem cell transplantation was tested in a Phase Ib clinical trial. Receptors were amplified or captured by the immunoSEQ multiplex PCR assay. TCRdb limited this immuneACCESS table to in-frame rearrangements with V and J called. A share of clones is missing; checked studies link under half to unresolved V genes, and the rest is unexplained. For this sample there are around 21,000 clones; 70% to 85% appear just once. The ten largest make up over 15% of the sample. In the case of this clone: No antigen is known for it. No much larger clonotype is one base removed from it; base qualities were not supplied.

This clonotype was sampled from a male donor with diffuse large B-cell lymphoma. The material sequenced was PBMCs, taken in a trial of ipilimumab plus nivolumab as post-transplant consolidation.

The CDR3 region: CASSGSYNSPLHF. Read as DNA, the sequence is TGTGCCAGTTCTGGCTCCTATAATTCACCCCTCCACTTT. In this chain, TRBV6-4 is recombined with TRBJ1-6, with the D gene not confidently named. The CDR3 numbers 13 residues from cysteine through phenylalanine. Only the CDR3 region is kept as DNA, spanning 39 bases read in frame from base 1. Trimming at the junction amounts to 9 bases on V and 0 bases on J, and the germline ends lie 6 bases apart. The germline V gene gives CDR1 as MRHNA and CDR2 as SNTAGT.